The source of this T cell receptor (beta chain) is a study of vaccination and CD4 T cells after COVID-19. Once obtained from cultured CD4+ T cells, the DNA was sequenced using the Oncomine TCR Beta short-read assay. Genomic DNA was isolated from cultured CD4+ T cells. MiXCR, applied by TCRdb to the PCR reads, yields one record per CDR3 protein. The sample contains about 25,000 distinct CDR3 sequences, 36% of which appear only once. With respect to this clonotype: Its antigen is as yet unknown. A much larger clone differs from this one at a single base, so this may be a read error.

Specified time point: late sampling 161 to 241 days after vaccination in three convalescent patients. Treatment: roughly 10-day PBMC culture with coronavirus spike peptide pools or control peptides (ViraFEST assay). ViraFEST grew antigen-specific T cells using peptide pools, then sequenced TCRs. The origin of this receptor is a human donor who had recovered from COVID-19. Sequences were derived from CD4+ T cells from blood, cultured in vitro, sampled about 7 months after SARS-CoV-2 vaccination.

The CDR3 coding sequence is TGTGCCAGCAGCATTGGCAGGGGGAATCAGCCCCAGCATTTT. The encoded protein is CASSIGRGNQPQHF. The chain is built from TRBV27 and TRBJ1-5; 7 bases fit TRBD1. Germline-derived CDR1 and CDR2 are MNHEY and SMNVEV (reference sequence). The CDR3 extends over 14 amino acids. V lost 6 bases and J lost 4; bases outside the gene matches: 6.